This T cell receptor (beta chain) was identified in a study of T cell responses to AZD1222 COVID-19 vaccine. Trimming at V came to 3 bases and at J to 4 bases, leaving 5 bases not matched to a gene. Germline V gives CDR1 LNHNV, CDR2 YYDKDF (reference sequence). CDR3 length: 15 amino acids. TCRdb's copy holds only in-frame clones and misses some; the assay was immunoSEQ multiplex PCR. The sample records about 150,000 clones, approximately 94% being singletons. The clonotype comes from an adult in good health. The genes are TRBV15 and TRBJ1-5, with 8 bases identical to TRBD1. This sample comprised peripheral blood, obtained on day 0 of AZD1222 vaccination. CDR3 sequence: CATSSWTGHNQPQHF. The CDR3 nucleotides are TGTGCCACCAGCAGTTGGACAGGGCATAATCAGCCCCAGCATTTT.